Included here is one T cell receptor (beta chain) sequence, with context. What it binds is not known. The source of the sample is a study of cytomegalovirus exposure and HLA in healthy donors. V was clipped by 7 bases and J by 0 bases, with 16 bases between them. The CDR3 sequence is 15 residues long. Germline values: CDR1 ENHRY, CDR2 SYGVKD. 60 Vbeta and 13 Jbeta primers were used in PCR. The method was immunoSEQ multiplex PCR; TCRdb's version includes in-frame clones alone and lacks a portion of them. The table records 80,000 to 100,000 clones, about four fifths of them present only once. Overall study results and limits: Overall, about 160 TCR beta chains were annotated as cytomegalovirus-associated. Later analysis associated a missense DCLRE1C variant with TCR beta V- and J-gene trimming.

The TCR comes from a man aged 25-40 years in good health and CMV-seronegative. This sequence joins TRBV10-3 and TRBJ2-7; D is perhaps TRBD1 (5 bases). The sequencing input was PBMCs. CDR3 DNA: TGTGCCATCACCCCGACAGTATTACTCTCCTACGAGCAGTACTTC. Protein: CAITPTVLLSYEQYF.